These 25 T cell receptor beta chains came from one sample sequenced in a study of glioma-infiltrating T cells after dendritic cell vaccination listed by TCRdb under 2016. Libraries were made using the immunoSEQ multiplex PCR assay. TCRdb's version of the immuneACCESS table is confined to in-frame rearrangements and falls short of the full clone set. An unresolved V gene accounts for under half of the shortfall where checked; the remainder is of unknown origin. In all, the sample holds 50,000 to 80,000 clones, and 75% to 90% of those were seen once. Approximately 8.5% of the sample is taken by the ten largest. This material consisted of blood, taken before dendritic cell vaccination. These receptors all come from a human donor with glioblastoma.

The rearrangement uses TRBV9 and TRBJ2-3; TRBD2 aligns across 11 bases. Trimming took 4 bases from V and 6 from J; bases not matched to a gene: 10. Germline lookup yields CDR1 SGDLS and CDR2 YYNGEE. This CDR3 is 16 amino acids long. CDR3 amino acids: CASSPGLAGIVDTQYF. CDR3 nucleotides: TGTGCCAGCAGCCCCGGACTAGCGGGCATCGTGGATACGCAGTATTTT.

This chain joins TRBV7-8 and TRBJ1-3; tentatively, D is TRBD1 (5 bases). Germline values: CDR1 SGHVS, CDR2 FQNEAQ. V dropped 7 bases and J dropped 0 bases, with 13 bases sitting between them. The CDR3 runs 15 residues. CDR3 nucleotide sequence: TGTGCCAGCACCCGAACAGACAGCTCTGGAAACACCATATATTTT. Translated, it gives CASTRTDSSGNTIYF.

The chain links TRBV7-9 to TRBJ2-7, with D tentatively TRBD1 (5 bases). This CDR3 is built from 16 residues. V lost 3 bases, J lost 7 bases, and 22 bases lay in between. Germline assignment: CDR1 SEHNR and CDR2 FQNEAQ (reference sequence). In DNA form, the CDR3 reads TGTGCCAGCAGCTTGGGGAAAGGGGCATACCAGGAGGAGCAGTACTTC. This sequence encodes CASSLGKGAYQEEQYF.

This chain joins TRBV18 and TRBJ1-1; D perhaps matches TRBD1 (6 bases). V was pared by 2 bases and J by 1 base, with 11 bases between. CDR1 and CDR2 from the germline V gene are KGHSH and LQKENI. The CDR3 contains 15 residues. CDR3 amino acids: CASSPTGQTNTEAFF. In DNA form, the CDR3 reads TGTGCCAGCTCACCAACGGGACAAACGAACACTGAAGCTTTCTTT.

This sequence joins TRBV28 and TRBJ2-1; possible D gene TRBD2, 7 bases. Trimming removed 8 bases at V and 2 bases at J, with 16 bases between. The CDR3 is 15 residues long. Germline V gene lookup returns CDR1 MDHEN and CDR2 SYDVKM. The CDR3 nucleotides read TGTGCCAGCGGCGGGGGCGGGGGCACCTACAATGAGCAGTTCTTC. This codes for CASGGGGGTYNEQFF.

Note on this clone: Other nucleotide sequences in the sample specify the same CDR3. This chain links TRBV5-1 with TRBJ1-1; possible D gene TRBD1, 6 bases. The V end lost 4 bases, the J end lost 3 bases, and 13 bases lay between the germline ends. The CDR3 covers 14 residues. The germline gives CDR1 SGHRS, CDR2 YFSETQ. CDR3 in amino acids: CASSQGGGDTEAFF. In nucleotides, the CDR3 is TGCGCCAGCAGCCAAGGGGGGGGCGACACTGAAGCTTTCTTT. Looking up the rest from reference TRBV5-1 and TRBJ1-1 gives the full variable domain: KAGVTQTPRYLIKTRGQQVTLSCSPISGHRSVSWYQQTPGQGLQFLFEYFSETQRNKGNFPGRFSGRQFSNSRSEMNVSTLELGDSALYLCASSQGGGDTEAFFGQGTRLTVV.

The chain combines TRBV29-1 with TRBJ2-5; TRBD1 agrees at 9 bases. V lost 4 bases and J lost 8; bases outside the gene matches: 11. Germline values: CDR1 SQVTM, CDR2 ANQGSEA. This CDR3 spans 14 amino acids. The CDR3 sequence: CSVGRTGAAGTQYF. CDR3 nucleotides: TGCAGCGTTGGCCGGACAGGGGCCGCAGGAACCCAGTACTTC.

The gene calls are TRBV7-2 and TRBJ2-7, with a weak D call TRBD1 (6 bases). The V and J ends lost 3 bases and 2 bases respectively, with 14 bases between them. The CDR3 covers 15 residues. Germline V gene lookup returns CDR1 SGHTA and CDR2 FQGNSA. The CDR3 DNA is TGTGCCAGCAGCTTTTTCCGGCCAGGGGCCTACGAGCAGTACTTC. It codes for CASSFFRPGAYEQYF.

This clone was detected once. The CDR3 DNA sequence: TGTGCCAGCAGTCCAGATGGCAGCAATCAGCCCCAGCATTTT. This codes for CASSPDGSNQPQHF. The gene calls are TRBV2 and TRBJ1-5; no clear D gene. The CDR3 covers 14 residues. With 5 bases removed from V and 1 base from J, the gap between germline ends came to 9 bases. Germline V gives CDR1 SNHLY, CDR2 FYNNEI.

This chain joins TRBV5-1 and TRBJ1-2; 9 bases map to TRBD1. Trimming cost V 0 bases and J 7 bases; bases outside gene matches: 10. CDR1 is SGHRS and CDR2 is YFSETQ in the germline V gene. There are 16 residues in the CDR3. CDR3 loop: CASSLDPTGGVIGYTF. The DNA for the CDR3 is TGCGCCAGCAGCTTGGACCCCACAGGGGGCGTTATTGGCTACACCTTC.

The chain employs TRBV4-2 and TRBJ2-3, with 9 bases aligning to TRBD1. Per the germline V gene, CDR1 is LGHNA and CDR2 is YNFKEQ. Trimming at V came to 0 bases and at J to 4 bases, leaving 11 bases not matched to a gene. This CDR3 spans 18 amino acids. The CDR3 is CASSQDGTGRGYSDTQYF. The DNA of the CDR3 is TGTGCCAGCAGCCAAGACGGGACAGGGAGAGGGTATTCAGATACGCAGTATTTT.

This chain joins TRBV27 and TRBJ1-1, with a possible D match to TRBD1 (5 bases). The CDR3 consists of 13 residues. Trimming shortened V by 8 bases and J by 4 bases, and 14 bases separated the two germline ends. Germline CDR1 and CDR2: MNHEY and SMNVEV (reference sequence). CDR3 in DNA: TGTGCCAGCCAGTCAAAAAGGGGCACTGAAGCTTTCTTT. Translating it yields CASQSKRGTEAFF.

The chain joins TRBV5-6 to TRBJ2-1, with D possibly matching TRBD1 (5 bases). Germline V lookup: CDR1 SGHDT, CDR2 YYEEEE. This CDR3 spans 13 amino acids. With 3 bases removed from V and 10 bases from J, the gap between germline ends came to 14 bases. The DNA of the CDR3 is TGTGCCAGCAGCTCCGACGTGTGGGGCGAGCAGTTCTTC. Its protein product is CASSSDVWGEQFF.

This clone was detected once. V is TRBV2 and J is TRBJ2-1; tentatively, D is TRBD1 (5 bases). V was clipped by 8 bases and J by 2 bases, with 13 bases between them. This CDR3 region has 14 residues. Germline assignment: CDR1 SNHLY and CDR2 FYNNEI. The CDR3 is CASCVTVAYNEQFF. CDR3 bases: TGTGCCAGCTGTGTGACAGTTGCCTACAATGAGCAGTTCTTC.

The chain is built from TRBV7-9 and TRBJ2-7; 7 positions match TRBD1. Germline V gives CDR1 SEHNR, CDR2 FQNEAQ (reference sequence). The J segment lost 0 bases and the V segment lost 5 bases, leaving 10 bases of the junction unmatched. CDR3 length equals 16 residues. The CDR3 is CASSPQTGILSYEQYF. The CDR3 coding sequence is TGTGCCAGCAGCCCGCAGACAGGGATCCTCTCCTACGAGCAGTACTTC.

The V gene is TRBV7-9, the J gene TRBJ2-1; 7 positions agree with TRBD2. The V segment lost 5 bases and the J segment 4 bases; nucleotides outside the gene matches: 20. This CDR3 spans 19 amino acids. From germline, CDR1 is SEHNR and CDR2 FQNEAQ (reference sequence). CDR3 residues: CASSDGSVGRRRRYNEQFF. The CDR3 DNA follows: TGTGCCAGCAGCGATGGGTCGGTCGGGAGGCGGAGGCGATACAATGAGCAGTTCTTC.

The rearrangement uses TRBV7-9 and TRBJ2-5; no clear D. V was clipped by 5 bases and J by 3 bases, with 4 bases between them. The V gene's germline CDR1 is SEHNR and CDR2 FQNEAQ (reference sequence). This CDR3 has 11 amino acids. The CDR3 DNA reads as TGTGCCAGCAGCCCCAAAGAGACCCAGTACTTC. It codes for CASSPKETQYF.

The J gene is TRBJ2-7, the V gene TRBV10-3; D perhaps matches TRBD2 (6 bases). CDR3 size: 12 residues. Deletions cut 5 bases from V and 3 bases from J, with 8 bases between. The germline V gene has CDR1 ENHRY and CDR2 SYGVKD. CDR3 region: CAISPGDYEQYF. CDR3 in DNA: TGTGCCATCAGTCCGGGGGACTACGAGCAGTACTTC.

This clone is a singleton in its sample. This chain links TRBV4-1 with TRBJ1-4; 7 bases map to TRBD1. V shed 1 base and J 8 bases; nucleotides not matched to a gene: 13. The CDR3 has 17 residues. CDR1 and CDR2 (germline): MGHRA, YSYEKL. CDR3 region: CASSQGRPGGGNEKLFF. For the CDR3, the DNA is TGCGCCAGCAGCCAAGGACGGCCAGGGGGTGGTAACGAAAAACTGTTTTTT.

This sequence joins TRBV21-1 and TRBJ2-2; TRBD2, the table's D call, was not compared with the DNA. TRBV21-1 is listed as a pseudogene. The CDR3 sequence is 16 residues long. The CDR3 region has the DNA TGTGCCAGCAGCAGAGGACTAGCGGGTTTCGCCGGGGAGCTGTTTTTT. It specifies CASSRGLAGFAGELFF.

The chain uses TRBV6-1 and TRBJ1-1, with a possible D match to TRBD1 (5 bases). Germline V gene data show CDR1 as MNHNS and CDR2 as SASEGT. Trimming removed 7 bases at V and 7 bases at J, with 13 bases between. The CDR3 sequence is 12 residues long. This CDR3 reads CASIRQKIEAFF. The DNA for the CDR3 is TGTGCCAGCATACGACAGAAAATTGAAGCTTTCTTT.

This clone was seen more than once but under ten times. The chain joins TRBV2 to TRBJ1-4; D remains unclear. Deletions cut 7 bases from V and 6 bases from J, with 6 bases between. The CDR3 runs 11 residues. The germline CDR1 and CDR2 sequences are SNHLY and FYNNEI. Written as DNA, the CDR3 is TGTGCCAGCAAACGGGATGAAAAACTGTTTTTT. Amino acids: CASKRDEKLFF.

The chain couples TRBV15 to TRBJ1-2; weak D call: TRBD1 (5 bases). The CDR3 covers 13 residues. The germline V gene has CDR1 LNHNV and CDR2 YYDKDF (reference sequence). The ends were cut back, 1 base at V and 4 bases at J, with 7 bases in the middle. For the CDR3, the DNA is TGTGCCACCAGCAGAGTCGACAGCTATGGCTACACCTTC. It is translated as CATSRVDSYGYTF.

This clone has only one observation. The V gene is TRBV11-3, the J gene TRBJ2-3; the D gene is possibly TRBD1 (6 bases). The CDR3 runs to 16 residues. Germline V gene sequence: CDR1 SGHNT, CDR2 YENEEA. With 4 bases removed from V and 3 bases from J, the gap between germline ends came to 17 bases. The CDR3 DNA follows: TGTGCCAGCAGCTCTTCGACAGGAGTGGAGACAGATACGCAGTATTTT. This encodes CASSSSTGVETDTQYF.

This rearrangement joins TRBV11-2 to TRBJ2-2; 10 positions match TRBD1. Germline V gene sequence: CDR1 SGHAT, CDR2 FQNNGV. This CDR3 contains 16 residues. J was trimmed by 5 bases and V by 2 bases; bases with no gene match: 5. CDR3 coding DNA: TGTGCCAGCAGCTTAAGCGGGACAGGGGCTACCGGGGAGCTGTTTTTT. This codes for CASSLSGTGATGELFF.